The 5 T cell receptor beta chains presented below share a single source sample, sequenced in a study of cytomegalovirus exposure and HLA in healthy donors. Amplification used 60 Vbeta primers and 13 Jbeta primers. Libraries were prepared by immunoSEQ multiplex PCR; TCRdb keeps only in-frame clonotypes and omits some of them. Its table lists approximately 140,000 clones. The specimen sequenced was PBMCs. The receptor set was obtained from a middle-aged man in good health and CMV-seronegative.

With respect to this clone: Other DNA sequences within the sample encode an identical CDR3. The gene calls are TRBV6-5 and TRBJ2-1; TRBD2 matches at 11 bases. CDR1 and CDR2 (germline): MNHEY, SVGAGI. The V gene end was trimmed by 6 bases and the J gene end by 3 bases; junction bases not matched to a gene: 4. The CDR3 extends over 15 amino acids. The CDR3 reads CASSATSGGYNEQFF. CDR3 nucleotides: TGTGCCAGCAGCGCCACTAGCGGGGGCTACAATGAGCAGTTCTTC.

The genes are TRBV7-2 and TRBJ1-1; TRBD1 matches 8 bases. This CDR3 comprises 14 residues. The germline V gene encodes CDR1 SGHTA and CDR2 FQGNSA. Trimming at V came to 7 bases and at J to 4 bases, leaving 8 bases not matched to a gene. CDR3 protein: CASNFDRGVTEAFF. CDR3 DNA sequence: TGTGCCAGCAACTTTGACAGGGGTGTCACTGAAGCTTTCTTT.

The chain recombines TRBV7-2 with TRBJ1-5, with D perhaps TRBD1 (5 bases). Germline V CDR1 and CDR2: SGHTA, FQGNSA. Trimming pared 2 bases from V and 9 bases from J, leaving 11 bases between. The CDR3 loop spans 13 amino acids. Here the CDR3 reads CASSLNSGGPQHF. The CDR3 nucleotides are TGTGCCAGCAGCTTAAATTCCGGGGGGCCCCAGCATTTT.

The chain employs TRBV5-8 and TRBJ1-5, with a tentative D call TRBD1 (5 bases). CDR3 length: 14 amino acids. The V gene's germline CDR1 is SGHTS and CDR2 YDEGEE. V lost 0 bases and J lost 4, with 8 bases in between. CDR3 amino acids: CASSLGQLNQPQHF. As DNA, the CDR3 is TGTGCCAGCAGCTTGGGACAGTTAAATCAGCCCCAGCATTTT.

The gene calls are TRBV6-4 and TRBJ1-1; D unclear. V lost 2 bases to trimming and J lost 5 bases, with 15 bases between them. Germline CDR1 and CDR2: MRHNA and SNTAGT. The CDR3 consists of 15 residues. The CDR3 DNA reads TGTGCCAGCAGTGACCCTCGAACACGGGGAACTGAAGCTTTCTTT. Amino acids: CASSDPRTRGTEAFF.